These 17 T cell receptor beta chains share one sample of origin, sequenced in a study of vaccination and CD4 T cells after COVID-19. Treatment meaning: roughly ten-day PBMC culture with coronavirus spike peptide pools or control peptides (ViraFEST assay). Their antigens remain unidentified. Sequencing of DNA taken from cultured CD4+ T cells relied on the Oncomine TCR Beta short-read assay. MiXCR, run by TCRdb on the PCR reads, gives a single entry per CDR3 protein. This table holds 9,000 to 15,000 distinct CDR3 sequences, 40% to 50% found once. Sample: CD4+ T cells from blood, cultured in vitro. All receptors come from a human donor who had recovered from COVID-19.

V is TRBV28 and J is TRBJ1-6; tentative D call: TRBD1 (5 bases). This CDR3 is 15 amino acids long. Trimming shortened V by 6 bases and J by 6 bases, and 15 bases separated the two germline ends. Looked up from germline, CDR1 is MDHEN and CDR2 is SYDVKM. DNA of the CDR3: TGTGCCAGCAGCCCTGGGGGGAGTCCTAATTCACCCCTCCACTTT. It is translated as CASSPGGSPNSPLHF.

The rearrangement joins TRBV6-1 to TRBJ1-5; 7 bases are shared with TRBD1. Germline V gives CDR1 MNHNS, CDR2 SASEGT. The J segment lost 2 bases and the V segment lost 5 bases, leaving 6 bases of the junction unmatched. The CDR3 runs to 15 residues. CDR3 DNA: TGTGCCAGCAGTCTGAGGGACAGCGGCAATCAGCCCCAGCATTTT. The encoded protein is CASSLRDSGNQPQHF.

V gene TRBV28 combines with J gene TRBJ1-2; D is possibly TRBD1 (5 bases). Germline V CDR1 and CDR2: MDHEN, SYDVKM. With 3 bases removed from V and 3 bases from J, the gap between germline ends came to 11 bases. The length of the CDR3 is 14 residues. The DNA of the CDR3 is TGTGCCAGCAGTTTCGGGGGGATGGACTATGGCTACACCTTC. Its protein product is CASSFGGMDYGYTF.

The J gene is TRBJ2-2, the V gene TRBV6-1, with a tentative D call TRBD2 (5 bases). V was pared by 7 bases and J by 9 bases, with 27 bases between. Germline V gene lookup returns CDR1 MNHNS and CDR2 SASEGT. CDR3 length: 17 amino acids. The CDR3 protein is CASTYASVEGSVWELFF. The CDR3 DNA reads TGTGCCAGCACCTACGCCAGTGTTGAGGGTAGTGTCTGGGAGCTGTTTTTT.

The chain couples TRBV28 to TRBJ2-7, with TRBD2 as a possible D gene (5 bases). This CDR3 spans 14 amino acids. Germline V gene sequence: CDR1 MDHEN, CDR2 SYDVKM. Deletions cut 5 bases from V and 2 bases from J, with 13 bases between. CDR3 sequence reads: CASSRTGITYEQYF. The DNA of the CDR3 is TGTGCCAGCAGTCGGACGGGGATTACCTACGAGCAGTACTTC. Filled out from reference TRBV28 and TRBJ2-7, the complete variable domain reads DVKVTQSSRYLVKRTGEKVFLECVQDMDHENMFWYRQDPGLGLRLIYFSYDVKMKEKGDIPEGYSVSREKKERFSLILESASTNQTSMYLCASSRTGITYEQYFGPGTRLTVT.

V gene TRBV7-9 combines with J gene TRBJ2-2; D is undetermined. The length of the CDR3 is 14 residues. V was trimmed by 1 base and J by 1 base, leaving 4 bases between them. Germline CDR1 reads SEHNR; CDR2 reads FQNEAQ (reference sequence). The CDR3 DNA is TGTGCCAGCAGCTTAGAGGTGAACACCGGGGAGCTGTTTTTT. Amino acids: CASSLEVNTGELFF.

The V call is TRBV30, the J call TRBJ2-6; D call uncertain. This CDR3 has 15 amino acids. V was pared by 3 bases and J by 0 bases, with 9 bases between. CDR1 and CDR2 from the germline V gene are GTSNPN and SVGIG (reference sequence). In DNA form, the CDR3 reads TGTGCCTGGAGCCCCGAATTCTCTGGGGCCAACGTCCTGACTTTC. Amino acid sequence: CAWSPEFSGANVLTF.

V usage is TRBV20-1 and J usage is TRBJ2-5, with a possible D match to TRBD1 (5 bases). This CDR3 contains 15 residues. The V end was cut by 3 bases, the J end by 1 base, with 15 bases between. CDR1 is DFQATT and CDR2 is SNEGSKA in the germline V gene (reference sequence). CDR3 sequence (DNA): TGCAGTGCTAGCCCGACAACAGGATTCCAAGAGACCCAGTACTTC. Translating it yields CSASPTTGFQETQYF.

The DNA of the CDR3 is TGCGCCAGCAGCTTGGGAGGGGTGAACACTGAAGCTTTCTTT. Translating it yields CASSLGGVNTEAFF. The chain links TRBV5-1 to TRBJ1-1, with a possible D match to TRBD1 (5 bases). There are 14 residues in the CDR3. Germline CDR1 reads SGHRS; CDR2 reads YFSETQ. Trimming left V 0 bases short and J 0 bases short, with 6 bases between.

This chain connects TRBV11-3 to TRBJ2-2; TRBD1 matches at 9 bases. Germline V gives CDR1 SGHNT, CDR2 YENEEA. V shed 0 bases and J 10 bases; nucleotides not matched to a gene: 9. This CDR3 has 16 residues. DNA for the CDR3: TGTGCCAGCAGCTTAGATCCCGGGACAGGGCCCTCGGAGCTGTTTTTT. Protein product: CASSLDPGTGPSELFF.

This clonotype was seen a few times. The chain recombines TRBV20-1 with TRBJ2-7; 10 nucleotides align to TRBD2. Germline trimming cut 5 bases from V and 2 bases from J; bases unmatched to any gene: 15. CDR1 and CDR2 (germline): DFQATT, SNEGSKA (reference sequence). The CDR3 is 17 amino acids. CDR3 region: CSASTGTSDQFAYEQYF. The CDR3 region has the DNA TGCAGTGCTTCGACCGGGACTAGCGACCAATTTGCCTACGAGCAGTACTTC.

The V call is TRBV7-6, the J call TRBJ1-1, with unresolved D. The V end lost 5 bases, the J end lost 0 bases, and 10 bases lay between the germline ends. This CDR3 contains 14 residues. The germline V gene has CDR1 SGHVS and CDR2 FNYEAQ. CDR3 in amino acids: CASSTEGLNTEAFF. CDR3 coding DNA: TGTGCCAGCAGCACCGAAGGCTTGAACACTGAAGCTTTCTTT.

The chain has TRBV30 and TRBJ2-1, with D tentatively TRBD2 (5 bases). The germline gives CDR1 GTSNPN, CDR2 SVGIG (reference sequence). The CDR3 length is 14 residues. Deletions cut 2 bases from V and 0 bases from J, with 8 bases between. The CDR3 sequence: CAWSRGSSYNEQFF. CDR3 nucleotide sequence: TGTGCCTGGAGTCGAGGGAGCTCCTACAATGAGCAGTTCTTC.

V and J are TRBV20-1 and TRBJ2-1; 10 nucleotides match TRBD2. CDR1 and CDR2 from the germline V gene are DFQATT and SNEGSKA (reference sequence). This CDR3 comprises 14 residues. V lost 1 base to trimming and J lost 7 bases; unmatched junction nucleotides: 4. The CDR3 loop is CSARVAGGLNEQFF. The CDR3, as DNA: TGCAGTGCTAGAGTAGCGGGAGGTTTGAATGAGCAGTTCTTC.

This clonotype appeared a single time. This chain connects TRBV30 to TRBJ1-1; D may be TRBD1 (5 bases). The CDR3 is made up of 14 amino acids. V was clipped by 3 bases and J by 0 bases, with 11 bases between them. Germline V gives CDR1 GTSNPN, CDR2 SVGIG (reference sequence). The CDR3 coding sequence is TGTGCCTGGAGAGACGGGACGGTGAACACTGAAGCTTTCTTT. This encodes CAWRDGTVNTEAFF.

This clonotype has just a few counts. This sequence joins TRBV24-1 and TRBJ2-2; D is unclear. The germline V gene encodes CDR1 KGHDR and CDR2 SFDVKD. The CDR3 consists of 15 residues. V gave up 3 bases and J gave up 4 bases, with 11 bases separating them. This chain's CDR3 is CATSDPNVVTGELFF. The CDR3 DNA reads as TGTGCCACCAGTGATCCAAACGTCGTCACCGGGGAGCTGTTTTTT.

CDR3 DNA: TGTGCCAGTAGTATAGGATTCCAGCCCCAGCATTTT. This encodes CASSIGFQPQHF. The rearrangement links TRBV19 to TRBJ1-5, with D unclear. The germline V gene encodes CDR1 LNHDA and CDR2 SQIVND (reference sequence). This CDR3 has 12 amino acids. V lost 1 base, J lost 7 bases, and 5 bases lay in between.